This T cell receptor beta chain emerged from a study of blood T cells in healthy people across ages. Overall study results and limits: Versus aged donors, long-lived donors had higher diversity and more naive CD4+ cells.

A second 7 to 11 cycle PCR used barcoded and J-beta primers. One entry per CDR3 protein results from TCRdb running MiXCR on the 5' RACE reads. The repertoire consists of about 630,000 distinct CDR3 sequences, with 20% to 25% occurring once and the leading ten covering 3.5% to 4%. Germline lookup yields CDR1 SGHRS and CDR2 YFSETQ. The CDR3 extends over 13 amino acids. The people who gave samples were healthy Caucasians from Russia, aged roughly 6 to 100. For this clonotype: Its antigen is currently unknown. A read error may account for a junction end that differs from germline.

The source of this sequence is a man in his 70s in good health. The V gene is TRBV5-1, the J gene TRBJ2-1; tentative D call: TRBD2 (5 bases). The sequenced sample consisted of blood. CDR3 region: CASSLRTYNEQFF. Here the CDR3 DNA reads TGTGCCAGCAGCTTAAGGACTTACAATGAGCAGTTCTTC.